This entry lists 18 T cell receptor beta chains sequenced from one sample in a study of T-cell reconstitution after alpha-beta-depleted transplantation in children. The authors prepared the TCRbeta library with unique molecular identifiers. TCRdb redid the calling of the PCR reads with MiXCR, one entry per CDR3 protein. The sample consists of hundreds of thousands of distinct CDR3 sequences, 20% to 25% of them appearing once. The sequences come from PBMCs, mostly from graft donor cells, collected 360 days after TCRalphabeta/CD19-depleted stem cell transplant. The source is a boy younger than two who had a stem cell transplant for acute myeloid leukemia, so the T cells may come from the graft donor.

This clonotype has more than one count but fewer than ten. The chain joins TRBV7-9 to TRBJ2-5, with TRBD1 matching over 10 bases. The V gene end was trimmed by 6 bases and the J gene end by 4 bases; junction bases not matched to a gene: 5. The CDR3 spans 14 residues. Looked up from germline, CDR1 is SEHNR and CDR2 is FQNEAQ (reference sequence). DNA for the CDR3: TGTGCCAGCAGTGGGACAGGGGCATCAGAGACCCAGTACTTC. It specifies CASSGTGASETQYF.

This clonotype appeared a few times. The J gene is TRBJ2-1, the V gene TRBV5-5; 7 bases line up with TRBD2. The CDR3 is 15 amino acids. V gave up 2 bases and J gave up 8 bases; unmatched junction bases: 10. CDR1 and CDR2 from the germline V gene are SGHKS and YYEKEE (reference sequence). The CDR3 DNA sequence: TGTGCCAGCAGCTTTAAATCGGGGGGACCCGATGAGCAGTTCTTC. Residues: CASSFKSGGPDEQFF.

CDR3 coding DNA: TGTGCCAGCAGTTTTTCCGTAGCGGGGGGTTCGGGTACGCAGTATTTT. Translated, it gives CASSFSVAGGSGTQYF. This rearrangement joins TRBV12-3 or TRBV12-4 to TRBJ2-3, with 10 bases fitting TRBD2. Germline trimming cut 3 bases from V and 8 bases from J; bases unmatched to any gene: 11. This CDR3 region has 16 residues.

In this sample, this clonotype turned up many times. This CDR3 reads CASSFRDTGELFF. DNA of the CDR3: TGTGCCAGCAGTTTCAGAGACACCGGGGAGCTGTTTTTT. The chain uses TRBV12-3 or TRBV12-4 and TRBJ2-2; D is undetermined. Trimming took off 3 bases at V and 3 bases at J, with 5 bases between the two ends. The CDR3 spans 13 residues.

The chain uses TRBV20-1 and TRBJ2-5, with D perhaps matching TRBD1 (5 bases). The CDR3 has 14 residues. The V gene's germline CDR1 is DFQATT and CDR2 SNEGSKA (reference sequence). Trimming took 5 bases from V and 1 from J, leaving 14 bases between them. The CDR3 bases are TGCAGTGCTCTCAGGTGGGGCAGCCAAGAGACCCAGTACTTC. It codes for CSALRWGSQETQYF.

V gene TRBV4-1 combines with J gene TRBJ2-3; 8 bases agree with TRBD2. Germline trimming cut 0 bases from V and 0 bases from J; bases unmatched to any gene: 8. Germline CDR1 and CDR2: MGHRA and YSYEKL. CDR3 length: 18 residues. The CDR3 region has the DNA TGCGCCAGCAGCCAAGATCCCGTAGCGGGGACTAGCACAGATACGCAGTATTTT. Residues: CASSQDPVAGTSTDTQYF.

The V gene is TRBV6-5, the J gene TRBJ1-2; no clear D. In germline, CDR1 is MNHEY, CDR2 SVGAGI. V was shortened by 6 bases and J by 0 bases, with 8 bases between the two germline ends. The CDR3 has 13 residues. CDR3 protein: CASSRDPNYGYTF. CDR3 nucleotide sequence: TGTGCCAGCAGCCGTGATCCTAACTATGGCTACACCTTC.

The V call is TRBV10-3, the J call TRBJ2-7; D gene unclear. This CDR3 is built from 12 residues. Germline CDR1 reads ENHRY; CDR2 reads SYGVKD. V gave up 3 bases and J gave up 0 bases, with 3 bases separating them. The CDR3 region has the DNA TGTGCCATCAGTGACACCTCCTACGAGCAGTACTTC. Protein sequence: CAISDTSYEQYF.

The CDR3 reads CASSRAGIVTDTQYF. CDR3 in DNA: TGTGCCAGCAGCCGTGCGGGGATCGTCACAGATACGCAGTATTTT. The chain couples TRBV11-2 to TRBJ2-3; TRBD2 might be the D (6 bases). CDR1 SGHAT and CDR2 FQNNGV come from the germline V gene. Trimming removed 5 bases from V and 2 bases from J, with 14 bases in between. This CDR3 spans 15 amino acids.

This clonotype has at least ten counts. V usage is TRBV29-1 and J usage is TRBJ1-1, with a weak D call TRBD1 (6 bases). With 6 bases removed from V and 3 bases from J, the gap between germline ends came to 17 bases. The germline gives CDR1 SQVTM, CDR2 ANQGSEA. The CDR3 has 14 amino acids. The CDR3 loop reads CSVAQGGRDTEAFF. The CDR3 DNA sequence: TGCAGCGTCGCACAGGGCGGGAGGGACACTGAAGCTTTCTTT.

The chain has TRBV6-5 and TRBJ1-5, with 7 bases fitting TRBD1. The CDR3 totals 16 residues. Germline CDR1 is MNHEY and CDR2 is SVGAGI. J was trimmed by 10 bases and V by 5 bases; bases with no gene match: 17. CDR3 DNA sequence: TGTGCCAGCAGTCACATGGGACAGAGCAAGGAGAGTCCCCAGCATTTT. Amino acids: CASSHMGQSKESPQHF.

This clonotype was counted at least ten times. This rearrangement joins TRBV4-2 to TRBJ2-5; D might be TRBD2 (5 bases). CDR1 and CDR2 (germline): LGHNA, YNFKEQ. The CDR3 runs to 14 residues. Between the trimmed V and J ends, which lost 0 bases and 5 bases, there was a span of 10 bases. The CDR3: CASSQDNGGETQYF. For the CDR3, the DNA is TGTGCCAGCAGCCAAGATAACGGCGGGGAGACCCAGTACTTC.

This chain links TRBV4-3 with TRBJ2-1; D gene uncertain. Trimming stripped 0 bases from V and 0 bases from J, with 12 bases between. Germline values: CDR1 LGHNA, CDR2 YSLEER. The CDR3 spans 17 residues. CDR3 loop: CASSQDRFPSSYNEQFF. The CDR3 region has the DNA TGCGCCAGCAGCCAAGATAGGTTCCCTAGCTCCTACAATGAGCAGTTCTTC.

The table lists this clonotype with a few counts. The chain employs TRBV20-1 and TRBJ2-5; D possibly corresponds to TRBD1 (5 bases). The CDR3 contains 13 residues. V lost 6 bases, J lost 4 bases, and 15 bases lay in between. Germline lookup yields CDR1 DFQATT and CDR2 SNEGSKA (reference sequence). As DNA, the CDR3 is TGCAGTGCGATGGGGCGCACGGGAGAGACCCAGTACTTC. It yields the protein CSAMGRTGETQYF.

This sequence joins TRBV7-2 and TRBJ2-3; TRBD2 aligns across 12 bases. Trimming removed 5 bases from V and 0 bases from J; junction bases left unmatched: 15. Germline V CDR1 and CDR2: SGHTA, FQGNSA. The CDR3 contains 20 residues. DNA of the CDR3: TGTGCCAGCAGCGGCAACTTCCGACTAGCGGGGGCTTCTAGCACAGATACGCAGTATTTT. Protein sequence: CASSGNFRLAGASSTDTQYF.

This clonotype showed up many times. The chain employs TRBV19 and TRBJ2-1; TRBD2 agrees at 8 bases. The ends lost 3 bases at V and 9 bases at J; junction bases unmatched: 13. Germline V gene lookup returns CDR1 LNHDA and CDR2 SQIVND (reference sequence). This CDR3 region has 16 residues. The CDR3 spells CASSMKTGGPRSEQFF. The CDR3, as DNA: TGTGCCAGTAGTATGAAGACGGGGGGGCCGCGGAGTGAGCAGTTCTTC.

This clonotype appeared many times. The V and J genes are TRBV9 and TRBJ2-3; 12 bases are a match to TRBD2. This CDR3 comprises 15 residues. Germline CDR1 SGDLS, CDR2 YYNGEE. The V and J ends lost 3 bases and 4 bases, in that order; junction bases with no gene match: 3. The DNA for the CDR3 is TGTGCCAGCAGCGAGACTAGCGGGGGACCAGATACGCAGTATTTT. Translating gives CASSETSGGPDTQYF.

On this clonotype itself: A much larger clone sits a single nucleotide away, making a read error possible. The chain is built from TRBV28 and TRBJ2-5, with 10 bases fitting TRBD1. V trimming: 6 bases; J trimming: 4 bases; junction bases outside the gene matches: 8. The germline V gene encodes CDR1 MDHEN and CDR2 SYDVKM. The CDR3 is 15 amino acids. CDR3 coding DNA: TGTGCCAGCAGCGGTGGACAGGGGGGAGCAGAGACCCAGTACTTC. Amino acids: CASSGGQGGAETQYF.